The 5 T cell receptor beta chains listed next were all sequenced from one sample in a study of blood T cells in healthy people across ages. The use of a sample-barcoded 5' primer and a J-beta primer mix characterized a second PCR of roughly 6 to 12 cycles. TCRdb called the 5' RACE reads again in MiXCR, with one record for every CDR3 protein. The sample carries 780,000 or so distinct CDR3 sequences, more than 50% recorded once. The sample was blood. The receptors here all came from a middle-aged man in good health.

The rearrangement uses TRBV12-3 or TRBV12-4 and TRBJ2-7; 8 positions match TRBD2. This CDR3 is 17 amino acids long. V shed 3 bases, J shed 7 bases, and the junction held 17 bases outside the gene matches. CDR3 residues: CASSFVSGRAGEYEQYF. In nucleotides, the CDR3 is TGTGCCAGCAGTTTTGTCTCGGGAAGAGCGGGAGAGTATGAGCAGTACTTC.

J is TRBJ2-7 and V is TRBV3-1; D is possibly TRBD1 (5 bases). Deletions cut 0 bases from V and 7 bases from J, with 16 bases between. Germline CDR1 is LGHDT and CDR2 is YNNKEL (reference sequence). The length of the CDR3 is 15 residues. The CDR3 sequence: CASSQDPQGSNEQYF. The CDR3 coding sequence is TGTGCCAGCAGCCAAGATCCCCAGGGTTCCAATGAGCAGTACTTC.

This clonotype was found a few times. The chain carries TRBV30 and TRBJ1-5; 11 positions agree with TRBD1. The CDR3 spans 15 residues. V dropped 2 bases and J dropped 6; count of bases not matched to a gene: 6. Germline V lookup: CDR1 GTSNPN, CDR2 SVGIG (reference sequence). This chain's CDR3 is CAWSTGTGGGQPQHF. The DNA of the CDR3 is TGTGCCTGGAGTACCGGGACAGGGGGAGGTCAGCCCCAGCATTTT.

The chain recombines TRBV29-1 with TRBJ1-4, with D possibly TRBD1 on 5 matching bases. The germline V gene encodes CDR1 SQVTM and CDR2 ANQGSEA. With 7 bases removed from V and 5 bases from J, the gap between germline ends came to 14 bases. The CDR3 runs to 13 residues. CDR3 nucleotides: TGCAGCGCCCAACGGGGGGGAAATGAAAAACTGTTTTTT. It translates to CSAQRGGNEKLFF.

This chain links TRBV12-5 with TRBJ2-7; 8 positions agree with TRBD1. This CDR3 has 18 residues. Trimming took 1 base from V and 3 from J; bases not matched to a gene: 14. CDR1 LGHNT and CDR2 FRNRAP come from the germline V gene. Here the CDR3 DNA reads TGTGCTAGTGGTTTGGCGACAGGGGTAGGACTCTCATTCTACGAGCAGTACTTC. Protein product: CASGLATGVGLSFYEQYF.